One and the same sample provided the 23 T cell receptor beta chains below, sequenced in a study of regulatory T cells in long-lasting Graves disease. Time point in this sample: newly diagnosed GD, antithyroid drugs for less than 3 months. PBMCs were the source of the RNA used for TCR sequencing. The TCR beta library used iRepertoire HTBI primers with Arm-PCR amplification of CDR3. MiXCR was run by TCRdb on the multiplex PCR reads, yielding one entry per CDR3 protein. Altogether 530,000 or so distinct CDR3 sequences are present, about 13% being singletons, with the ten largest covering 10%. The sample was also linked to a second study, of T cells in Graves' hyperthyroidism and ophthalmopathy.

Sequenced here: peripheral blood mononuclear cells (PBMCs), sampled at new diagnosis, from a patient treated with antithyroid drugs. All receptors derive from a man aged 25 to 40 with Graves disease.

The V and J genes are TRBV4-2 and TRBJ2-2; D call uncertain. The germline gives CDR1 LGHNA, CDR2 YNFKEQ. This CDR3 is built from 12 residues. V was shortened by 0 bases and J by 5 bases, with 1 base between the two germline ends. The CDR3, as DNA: TGTGCCAGCAGCCAAGAAACCGGGGAGCTGTTTTTT. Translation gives CASSQETGELFF.

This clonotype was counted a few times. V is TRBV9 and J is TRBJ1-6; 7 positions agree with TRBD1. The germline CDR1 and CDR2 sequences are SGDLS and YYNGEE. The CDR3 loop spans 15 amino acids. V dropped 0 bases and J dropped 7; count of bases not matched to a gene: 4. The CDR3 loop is CASSVEGTENSPLHF. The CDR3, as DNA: TGTGCCAGCAGCGTAGAAGGGACAGAGAATTCACCCCTCCACTTT.

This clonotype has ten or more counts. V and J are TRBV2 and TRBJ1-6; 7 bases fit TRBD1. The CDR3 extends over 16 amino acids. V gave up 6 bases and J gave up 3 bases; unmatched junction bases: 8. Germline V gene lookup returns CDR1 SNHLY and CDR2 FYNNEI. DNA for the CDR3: TGTGCCAGCAGATCCGACAGGGCCTTCTATAATTCACCCCTCCACTTT. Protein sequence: CASRSDRAFYNSPLHF. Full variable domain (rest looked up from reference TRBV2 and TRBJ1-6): EPEVTQTPSHQVTQMGQEVILRCVPISNHLYFYWYRQILGQKVEFLVSFYNNEISEKSEIFDDQFSVERPDGSNFTLKIRSTKLEDSAMYFCASRSDRAFYNSPLHFGNGTRLTVT.

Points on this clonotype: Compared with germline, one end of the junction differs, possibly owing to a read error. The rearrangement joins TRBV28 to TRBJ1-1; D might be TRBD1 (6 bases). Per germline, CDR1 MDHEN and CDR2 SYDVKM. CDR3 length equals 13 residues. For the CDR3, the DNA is TGTGTCAGCAGCATCGGGGGCGGAGAGGGGGCTTTCTTT. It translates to CVSSIGGGEGAFF.

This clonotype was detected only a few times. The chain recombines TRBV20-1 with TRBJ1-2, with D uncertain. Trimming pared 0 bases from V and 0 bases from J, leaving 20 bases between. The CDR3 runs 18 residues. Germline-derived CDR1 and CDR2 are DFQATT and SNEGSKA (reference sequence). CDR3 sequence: CSARDHWWHTESNYGYTF. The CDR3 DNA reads TGCAGTGCTAGAGATCATTGGTGGCACACAGAATCTAACTATGGCTACACCTTC.

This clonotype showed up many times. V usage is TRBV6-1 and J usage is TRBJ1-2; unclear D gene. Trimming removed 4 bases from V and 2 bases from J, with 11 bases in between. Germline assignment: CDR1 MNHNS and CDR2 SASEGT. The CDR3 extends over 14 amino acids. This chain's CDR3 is CASSGAPGNYGYTF. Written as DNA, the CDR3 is TGTGCCAGCAGTGGAGCCCCCGGGAACTATGGCTACACCTTC.

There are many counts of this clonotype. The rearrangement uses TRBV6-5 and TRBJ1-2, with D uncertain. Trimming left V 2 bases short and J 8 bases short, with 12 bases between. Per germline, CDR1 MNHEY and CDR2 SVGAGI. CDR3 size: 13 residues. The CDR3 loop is CASSYAGSGGYTF. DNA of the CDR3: TGTGCCAGCAGTTACGCTGGGTCGGGAGGCTACACCTTC.

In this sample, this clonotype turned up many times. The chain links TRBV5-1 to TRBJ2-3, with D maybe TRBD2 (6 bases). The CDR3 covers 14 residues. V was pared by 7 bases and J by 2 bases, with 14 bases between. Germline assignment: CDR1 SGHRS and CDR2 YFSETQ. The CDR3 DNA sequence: TGCGCCAGCTTCTCTAGCGCGTCCACAGATACGCAGTATTTT. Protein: CASFSSASTDTQYF.

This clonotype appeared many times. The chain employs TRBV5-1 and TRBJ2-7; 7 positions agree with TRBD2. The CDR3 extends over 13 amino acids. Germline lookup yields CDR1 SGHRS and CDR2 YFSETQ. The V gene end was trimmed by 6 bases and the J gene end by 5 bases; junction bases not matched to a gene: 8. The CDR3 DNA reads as TGCGCCAGCACGCCGGGAGGAATCGACGAGCAGTACTTC. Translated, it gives CASTPGGIDEQYF.

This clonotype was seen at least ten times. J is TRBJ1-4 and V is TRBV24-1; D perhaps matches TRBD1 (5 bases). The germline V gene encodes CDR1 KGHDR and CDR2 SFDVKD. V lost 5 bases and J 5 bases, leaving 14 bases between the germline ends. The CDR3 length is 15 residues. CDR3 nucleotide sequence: TGTGCCACCAGTGTACCGGGACGGCGGAATGAAAAACTGTTTTTT. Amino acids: CATSVPGRRNEKLFF.

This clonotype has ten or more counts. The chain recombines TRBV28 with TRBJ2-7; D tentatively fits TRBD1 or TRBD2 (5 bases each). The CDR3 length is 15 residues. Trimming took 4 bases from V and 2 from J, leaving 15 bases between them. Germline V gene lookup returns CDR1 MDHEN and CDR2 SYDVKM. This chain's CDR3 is CASSSPGPGPYEQYF. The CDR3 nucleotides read TGTGCCAGCAGTTCCCCGGGGCCCGGTCCCTACGAGCAGTACTTC.

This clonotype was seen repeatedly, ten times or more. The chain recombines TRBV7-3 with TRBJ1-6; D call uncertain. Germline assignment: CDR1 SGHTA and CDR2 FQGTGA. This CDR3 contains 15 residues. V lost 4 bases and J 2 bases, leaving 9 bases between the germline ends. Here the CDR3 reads CASSSDGTYNSPLHF. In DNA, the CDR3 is TGTGCCAGCAGCTCCGACGGGACCTATAATTCACCCCTCCACTTT.

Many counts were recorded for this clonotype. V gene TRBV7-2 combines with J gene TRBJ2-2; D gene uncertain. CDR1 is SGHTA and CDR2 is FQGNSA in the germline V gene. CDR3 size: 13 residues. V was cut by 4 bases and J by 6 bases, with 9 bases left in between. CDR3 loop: CASSSFPSGELFF. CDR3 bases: TGTGCCAGCAGCTCTTTTCCATCCGGGGAGCTGTTTTTT.

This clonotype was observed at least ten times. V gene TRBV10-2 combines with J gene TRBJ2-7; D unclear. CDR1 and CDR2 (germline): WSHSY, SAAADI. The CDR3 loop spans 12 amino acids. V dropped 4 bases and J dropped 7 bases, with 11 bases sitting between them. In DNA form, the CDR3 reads TGCGCCAGCAGTGGAAAGGGCTGGGAGCAGTACTTC. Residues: CASSGKGWEQYF.

The DNA for the CDR3 is TGTGCCAGCAGCTACCGCCTGGGACAGGGGGCGACTGGGGCCAACGTCCTGACTTTC. Amino acids: CASSYRLGQGATGANVLTF. The chain recombines TRBV11-2 with TRBJ2-6; 12 nucleotides line up with TRBD1. Per the germline V gene, CDR1 is SGHAT and CDR2 is FQNNGV. The CDR3 has 19 residues. The V and J ends lost 4 bases and 2 bases, in that order; junction bases with no gene match: 9.

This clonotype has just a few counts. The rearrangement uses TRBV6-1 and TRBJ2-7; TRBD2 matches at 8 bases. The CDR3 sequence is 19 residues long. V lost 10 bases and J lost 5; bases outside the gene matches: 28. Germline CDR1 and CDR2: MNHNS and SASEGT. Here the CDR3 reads CAMSHRAYAKDTGGDEQYF. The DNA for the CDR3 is TGTGCCATGTCACACCGGGCATACGCAAAAGACACCGGGGGGGACGAGCAGTACTTC.

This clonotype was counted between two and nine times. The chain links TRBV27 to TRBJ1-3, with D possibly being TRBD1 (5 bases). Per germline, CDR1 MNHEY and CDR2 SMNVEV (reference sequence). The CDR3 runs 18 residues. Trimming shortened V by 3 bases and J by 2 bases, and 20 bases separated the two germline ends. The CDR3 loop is CASSFAPPFGAAGNTIYF. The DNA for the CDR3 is TGTGCCAGCAGTTTTGCCCCCCCGTTTGGGGCGGCTGGAAACACCATATATTTT.

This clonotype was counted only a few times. Here the CDR3 DNA reads TGCAGTGCTTTGGGGGACTACTACAATGAGCAGTTCTTC. Translated: CSALGDYYNEQFF. This chain links TRBV20-1 with TRBJ2-1; 7 bases are a match to TRBD2. The CDR3 has 13 residues. Per germline, CDR1 DFQATT and CDR2 SNEGSKA (reference sequence). J lost 3 bases, V lost 5 bases, and 4 bases had no gene match.

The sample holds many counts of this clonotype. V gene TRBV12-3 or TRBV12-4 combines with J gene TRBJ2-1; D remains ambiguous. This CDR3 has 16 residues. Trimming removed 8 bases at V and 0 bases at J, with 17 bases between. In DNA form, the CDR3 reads TGTGCCAGCCTCCTTAAGGTGGGCGACTCCTACAATGAGCAGTTCTTC. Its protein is CASLLKVGDSYNEQFF.

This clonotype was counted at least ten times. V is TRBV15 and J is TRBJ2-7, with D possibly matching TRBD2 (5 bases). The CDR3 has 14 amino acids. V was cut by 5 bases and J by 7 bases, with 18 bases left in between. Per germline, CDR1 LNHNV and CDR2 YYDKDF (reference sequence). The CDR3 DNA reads TGTGCCACCAGCCCCCGGGATCCTCCTAATGAGCAGTACTTC. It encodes CATSPRDPPNEQYF.

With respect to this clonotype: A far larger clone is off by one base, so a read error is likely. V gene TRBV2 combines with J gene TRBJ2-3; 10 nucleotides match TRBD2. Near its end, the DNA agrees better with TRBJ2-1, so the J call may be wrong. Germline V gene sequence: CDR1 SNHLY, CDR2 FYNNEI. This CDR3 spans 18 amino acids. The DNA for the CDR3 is TGTGCCGGCAGTGCCCGACAACTAGCGGGAATGGGAAGGAATGAGCAGTTCTTC. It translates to CAGSARQLAGMGRNEQFF.

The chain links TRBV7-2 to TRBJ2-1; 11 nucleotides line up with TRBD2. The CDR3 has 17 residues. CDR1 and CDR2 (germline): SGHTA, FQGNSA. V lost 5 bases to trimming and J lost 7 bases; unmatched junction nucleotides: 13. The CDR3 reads CASSPVSGRARRNEQFF. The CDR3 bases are TGTGCCAGCAGCCCCGTTAGCGGGAGGGCTCGCAGGAATGAGCAGTTCTTC.

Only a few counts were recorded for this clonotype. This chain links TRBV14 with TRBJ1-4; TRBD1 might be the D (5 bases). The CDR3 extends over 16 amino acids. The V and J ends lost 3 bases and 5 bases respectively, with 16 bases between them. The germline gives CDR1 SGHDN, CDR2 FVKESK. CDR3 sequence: CASSHGLGRINEKLFF. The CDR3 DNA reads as TGTGCCAGCAGCCACGGGCTGGGACGGATAAATGAAAAACTGTTTTTT.